This section outlines one T cell receptor beta chain sequence together with its context. Its antigen is unknown. The data stem from a study of PD-1 blockade in classical Hodgkin lymphoma. Study-level points and caveats: TCR diversity at baseline was reported to be reduced in newly diagnosed patients relative to healthy donors. The causes of the repertoire differences, possibly disease activity or prior therapy, remain undefined. Similar baseline diversity was found in complete responders and newly diagnosed patients.

The CDR3 has 14 amino acids. The V and J ends lost 4 bases and 6 bases respectively, with 12 bases between them. Germline V CDR1 and CDR2: SNHLY, FYNNEI. TCRdb's table, derived via immunoSEQ multiplex PCR, lists solely in-frame clones and lacks some. The sample has about 22,000 clones; around three quarters are singletons. Regarding time point: cycle 4 day 1 (C4D1), after five to seven weeks of nivolumab. Every patient was affected by relapse after autologous stem cell transplantation, while exposure to brentuximab vedotin was not uniform. This clonotype originated in a human donor with classical Hodgkin lymphoma. The specimen comprised peripheral blood mononuclear cells (PBMCs), sampled before the fourth cycle of nivolumab. The chain couples TRBV2 to TRBJ2-2; D possibly corresponds to TRBD2 (6 bases). The DNA for the CDR3 is TGTGCCAGCAGTGTCAGACTAGTCTCCGGGGAGCTGTTTTTT. Its protein product is CASSVRLVSGELFF. The whole variable domain, remainder taken from reference TRBV2 and TRBJ2-2, is EPEVTQTPSHQVTQMGQEVILRCVPISNHLYFYWYRQILGQKVEFLVSFYNNEISEKSEIFDDQFSVERPDGSNFTLKIRSTKLEDSAMYFCASSVRLVSGELFFGEGSRLTVL.